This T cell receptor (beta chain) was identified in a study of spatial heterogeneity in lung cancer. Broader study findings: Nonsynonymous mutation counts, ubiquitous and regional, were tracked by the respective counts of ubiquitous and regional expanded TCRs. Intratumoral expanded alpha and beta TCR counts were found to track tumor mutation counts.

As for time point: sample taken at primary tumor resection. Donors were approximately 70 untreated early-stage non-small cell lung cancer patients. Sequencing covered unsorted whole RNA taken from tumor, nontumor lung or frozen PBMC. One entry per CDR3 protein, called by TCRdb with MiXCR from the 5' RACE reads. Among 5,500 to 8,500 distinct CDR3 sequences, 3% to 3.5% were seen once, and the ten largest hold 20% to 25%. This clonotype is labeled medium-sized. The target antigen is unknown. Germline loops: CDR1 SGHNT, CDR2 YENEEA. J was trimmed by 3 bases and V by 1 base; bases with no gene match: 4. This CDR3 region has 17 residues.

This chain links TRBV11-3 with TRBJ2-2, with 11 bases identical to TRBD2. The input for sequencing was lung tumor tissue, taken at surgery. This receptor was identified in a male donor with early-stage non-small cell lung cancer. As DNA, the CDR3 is TGTGCCAGCAGCTTAGTGGTGGGACTAGCGGACACCGGGGAGCTGTTTTTT. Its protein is CASSLVVGLADTGELFF.